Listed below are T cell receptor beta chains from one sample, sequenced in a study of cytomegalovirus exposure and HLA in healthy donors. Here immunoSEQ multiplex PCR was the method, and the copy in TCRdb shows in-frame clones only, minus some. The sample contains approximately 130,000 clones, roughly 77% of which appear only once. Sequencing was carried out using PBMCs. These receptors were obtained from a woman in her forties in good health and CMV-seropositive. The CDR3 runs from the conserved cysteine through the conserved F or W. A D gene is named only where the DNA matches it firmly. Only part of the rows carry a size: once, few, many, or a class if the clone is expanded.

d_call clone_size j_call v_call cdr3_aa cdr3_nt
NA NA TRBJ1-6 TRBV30 CAWSVGFGEPIKNSPLHF TGTGCCTGGAGTGTGGGCTTCGGGGAGCCGATAAAAAATTCACCCCTCCACTTT
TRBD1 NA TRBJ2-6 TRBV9 CASSVDPRQGAGANVLTF TGTGCCAGCAGCGTAGATCCCCGACAGGGGGCTGGGGCCAACGTCCTGACTTTC
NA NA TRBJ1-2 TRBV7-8 CASSPQGTIHYGYTF TGTGCCAGCAGCCCGCAGGGGACAATCCATTATGGCTACACCTTC
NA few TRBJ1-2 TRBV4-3 CASSQVGRGNDGYTF TGCGCCAGCAGCCAAGTCGGCAGGGGTAACGATGGCTACACCTTC
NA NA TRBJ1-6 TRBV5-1 CASSLIGGTNSPLHF TGCGCCAGCAGCTTGATAGGGGGAACTAATTCACCCCTCCACTTT
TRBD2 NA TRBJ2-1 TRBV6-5 CASSYTGLADYNEQFF TGTGCCAGCAGTTACACAGGACTAGCGGATTACAATGAGCAGTTCTTC
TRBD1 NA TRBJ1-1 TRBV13 CASCFQGGNTEAFF TGTGCCAGCTGTTTTCAGGGGGGGAACACTGAAGCTTTCTTT
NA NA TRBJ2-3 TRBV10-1 CASSGNVGTDTQYF TGCGCCAGCAGCGGTAACGTTGGCACAGATACGCAGTATTTT
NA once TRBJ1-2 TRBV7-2 CASSLRRGEANYGYTF TGTGCCAGCAGCTTAAGACGCGGAGAAGCTAACTATGGCTACACCTTC
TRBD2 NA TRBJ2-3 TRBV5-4 CASSLVLAGPSTDTQYF TGTGCCAGCAGCTTGGTACTAGCGGGGCCTAGCACAGATACGCAGTATTTT
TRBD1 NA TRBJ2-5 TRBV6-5 CASGTAETQYF TGTGCCAGCGGGACAGCAGAGACCCAGTACTTC
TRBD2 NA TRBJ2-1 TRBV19 CASSLIETSDNNEQFF TGTGCCAGTAGTCTGATTGAGACTAGCGACAACAATGAGCAGTTCTTC
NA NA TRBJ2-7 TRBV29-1 CSVIGGVLSSYEQYF TGCAGCGTTATTGGGGGCGTACTGAGCTCCTACGAGCAGTACTTC
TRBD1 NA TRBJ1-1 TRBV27 CASSIDRESNTEAFF TGTGCCAGCAGTATAGACAGGGAATCGAACACTGAAGCTTTCTTT
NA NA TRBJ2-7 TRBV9 CASSVTAVSSYEQYF TGTGCCAGCAGCGTAACAGCGGTCAGCTCCTACGAGCAGTACTTC
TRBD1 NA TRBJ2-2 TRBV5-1 CASSLDQGAAGELFF TGCGCCAGCAGCTTGGATCAGGGGGCGGCCGGGGAGCTGTTTTTT
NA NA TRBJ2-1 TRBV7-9 CASSGPGSNNEQFF TGTGCCAGCAGCGGCCCTGGGAGTAACAATGAGCAGTTCTTC
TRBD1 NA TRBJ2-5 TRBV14 CASSQLNRDRRLQETQYF TGTGCCAGCAGCCAATTAAACCGGGACAGAAGACTCCAAGAGACCCAGTACTTC
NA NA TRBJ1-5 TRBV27 CASSTNRQSNQPQHF TGTGCCAGCAGCACCAACAGACAGAGCAATCAGCCCCAGCATTTT
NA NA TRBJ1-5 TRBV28 CASSLYAGRIGNQPQHF TGTGCCAGCAGTTTATACGCAGGGAGGATCGGCAATCAGCCCCAGCATTTT
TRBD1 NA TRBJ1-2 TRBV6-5 CASSETGMEVYGYTF TGTGCCAGCAGCGAGACAGGGATGGAGGTGTATGGCTACACCTTC
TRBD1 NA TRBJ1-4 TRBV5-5 CASSFEALTGATGLFF TGTGCCAGCAGCTTTGAGGCGTTGACAGGGGCCACTGGACTGTTTTTT
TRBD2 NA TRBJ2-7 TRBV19 CASSIISGGHPYEQYF TGTGCCAGTAGTATAATCAGCGGGGGCCATCCCTACGAGCAGTACTTC
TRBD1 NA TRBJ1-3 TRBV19 CASSPGQWISADPGNTIYF TGTGCCAGTAGTCCGGGACAGTGGATTAGTGCGGATCCTGGAAACACCATATATTTT
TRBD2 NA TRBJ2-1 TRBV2 CASRGSGGSTMKQFF TGTGCCAGCAGGGGTAGCGGGGGATCTACAATGAAACAGTTCTTC
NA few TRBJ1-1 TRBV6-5 CASSYQDLNTEAFF TGTGCCAGCAGTTACCAGGACTTGAACACTGAAGCTTTCTTT
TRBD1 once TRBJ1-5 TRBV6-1 CASSDKEQGSYQPQHF TGTGCCAGCAGTGACAAAGAACAGGGGTCATATCAGCCCCAGCATTTT
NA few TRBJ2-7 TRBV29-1 CSVEEFGNEQYF TGCAGCGTTGAAGAGTTCGGGAACGAGCAGTACTTC
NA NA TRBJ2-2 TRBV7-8 CASSLSVIALLTGELFF TGTGCCAGCAGCTTAAGTGTAATAGCGCTTCTCACCGGGGAGCTGTTTTTT
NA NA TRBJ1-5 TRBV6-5 CASRTDSNQPQHF TGTGCCAGTCGGACGGACTCCAATCAGCCCCAGCATTTT
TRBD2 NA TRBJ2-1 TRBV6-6 CASTSTSGGNEQFF TGTGCCAGCACCTCGACTAGCGGGGGGAATGAGCAGTTCTTC
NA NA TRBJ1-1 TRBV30 CAWSRGLLEAFF TGCGCCTGGAGTCGGGGACTCCTTGAAGCTTTCTTT
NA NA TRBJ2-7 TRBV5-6 CASSLQGMVYEQYF TGTGCCAGCAGCTTACAGGGAATGGTCTACGAGCAGTACTTC
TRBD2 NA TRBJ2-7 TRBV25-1 CASSYSSGIPEQYF TGTGCCAGCAGTTATTCTAGCGGGATCCCCGAGCAGTACTTC
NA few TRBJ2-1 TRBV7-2 CASSLRDSGYNEQFF TGTGCCAGCAGCTTACGGGATAGCGGCTACAATGAGCAGTTCTTC
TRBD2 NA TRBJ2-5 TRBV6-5 CASSSRAGGQETQYF TGTGCCAGCAGTTCCCGAGCGGGGGGACAAGAGACCCAGTACTTC
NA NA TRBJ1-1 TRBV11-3 CASSRGGSGNTEAFF TGTGCCAGCAGTAGGGGGGGGTCAGGGAACACTGAAGCTTTCTTT
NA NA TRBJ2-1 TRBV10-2 CASSESNRQFF TGCGCCAGCAGTGAGTCGAATCGACAGTTCTTC
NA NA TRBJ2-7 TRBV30 CAWSLSSYEQYF TGTGCCTGGAGCCTTAGCTCCTACGAGCAGTACTTC
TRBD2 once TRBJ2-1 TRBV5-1 CASRLGLAGGYNEQFF TGCGCCAGCAGGCTTGGGCTAGCGGGAGGATACAATGAGCAGTTCTTC
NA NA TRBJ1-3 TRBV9 CASSTAQGSGNTIYF TGTGCCAGCAGCACCGCCCAGGGCTCTGGAAACACCATATATTTT
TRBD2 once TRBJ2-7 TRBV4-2 CASSPRTSESYEQYF TGTGCCAGCAGCCCCCGGACTAGCGAGTCCTACGAGCAGTACTTC
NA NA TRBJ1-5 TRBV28 CASSLQVSNQPQHF TGTGCCAGCAGCCTACAGGTTAGCAATCAGCCCCAGCATTTT
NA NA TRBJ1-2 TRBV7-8 CASTNTGKGHGYTF TGTGCCAGCACAAACACAGGGAAGGGTCATGGCTACACCTTC
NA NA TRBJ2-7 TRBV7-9 CASSFNRGQYF TGTGCCAGCAGCTTTAATCGAGGGCAGTACTTC
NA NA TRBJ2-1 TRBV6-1 CASSVGPREQFF TGTGCCAGCAGTGTGGGGCCAAGGGAGCAGTTCTTC
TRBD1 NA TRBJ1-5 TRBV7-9 CASSQQGGQPQHF TGTGCCAGCAGTCAACAGGGGGGTCAGCCCCAGCATTTT
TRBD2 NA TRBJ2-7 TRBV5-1 CASSLEVAGARYEQYF TGCGCCAGCAGCTTGGAGGTAGCGGGGGCGAGGTACGAGCAGTACTTC
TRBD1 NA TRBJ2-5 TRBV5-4 CASSLGQGARETQYF TGTGCCAGCAGCTTGGGACAGGGGGCACGGGAGACCCAGTACTTC
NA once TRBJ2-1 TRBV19 CASSWRAGDEQFF TGTGCCAGTAGTTGGCGGGCAGGGGATGAGCAGTTCTTC
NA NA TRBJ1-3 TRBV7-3 CASSRFPQGKGNTIYF TGTGCCAGCAGTCGATTCCCGCAGGGGAAGGGAAACACCATATATTTT
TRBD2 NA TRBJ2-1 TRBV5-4 CASSLGLAGRYEQFF TGTGCCAGCAGCTTGGGACTAGCGGGAAGATATGAGCAGTTCTTC
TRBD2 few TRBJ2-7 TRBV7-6 CASSLSGGAYEQYF TGTGCCAGCAGCTTAAGCGGGGGGGCTTACGAGCAGTACTTC
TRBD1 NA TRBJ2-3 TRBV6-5 CASRGQGLSTDTQYF TGTGCCAGCAGAGGACAGGGGCTGAGCACAGATACGCAGTATTTT
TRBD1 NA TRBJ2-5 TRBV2 CASRATGSQETQYF TGTGCCAGCAGAGCGACAGGGAGCCAAGAGACCCAGTACTTC
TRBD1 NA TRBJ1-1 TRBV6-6 CASSHGQGTEAFF TGTGCCAGCAGTCACGGACAGGGGACTGAAGCTTTCTTT
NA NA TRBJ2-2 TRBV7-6 CASRVQTGTGELFF TGTGCCAGCAGGGTTCAGACAGGCACCGGGGAGCTGTTTTTT
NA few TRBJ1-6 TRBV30 CAWSGQDSPLHF TGTGCCTGGAGTGGCCAGGATTCACCCCTCCACTTT